This TCR beta chain was identified in a study of T cell responses to AZD1222 COVID-19 vaccine. Assay: immunoSEQ multiplex PCR; the TCRdb copy retains only in-frame clones and omits some. The sample consists of tens of thousands of clones, 89% of them appearing once. Sequenced material: peripheral blood, taken on day 0 of AZD1222 vaccination. These receptors all come from an adult in good health.

This clone is a singleton in its sample. The CDR3: CASTRQGYETFF. In DNA form, the CDR3 reads TGTGCCAGCACCAGACAGGGATACGAGACTTTCTTT. This rearrangement joins TRBV6-6 to TRBJ1-1, with 7 nucleotides matching TRBD1. This CDR3 has 12 amino acids. The germline CDR1 and CDR2 sequences are MNHNY and SVGAGI (reference sequence). J gave up 12 bases and V 7 bases, and 11 bases lay outside the gene matches.